The next 26 T cell receptor beta chains were all read from a single sample in a study of OX40 agonist ivuxolimab in advanced cancers. TCRdb's table, derived via immunoSEQ multiplex PCR, lists solely in-frame clones and lacks some. The profile shows around 60,000 clones, 77% of them singletons. The sample in question was CD4+ or CD8+ T cells sorted from blood, obtained in a trial of the OX40 agonist ivuxolimab. The receptors were gathered from an adult with an advanced solid tumor such as melanoma, head and neck, liver or kidney cancer.

CDR3 in amino acids: CASSFGLGETQYF. The DNA of the CDR3 is TGTGCCAGCAGCTTCGGGCTAGGGGAGACCCAGTACTTC. The chain recombines TRBV7-2 with TRBJ2-5, with D hard to call. Trimming shortened V by 3 bases and J by 5 bases, and 10 bases separated the two germline ends. This CDR3 is built from 13 residues. Germline V gene lookup returns CDR1 SGHTA and CDR2 FQGNSA.

This chain uses TRBV6-1 with TRBJ2-7; D is perhaps TRBD1 (5 bases). CDR3 length: 15 amino acids. Germline V lookup: CDR1 MNHNS, CDR2 SASEGT. Trimming took off 8 bases at V and 7 bases at J, with 24 bases between the two ends. CDR3 coding DNA: TGTGCCAGCTACCCTTCGCAGACAGTCTGGGGAGAGCAGTACTTC. This sequence encodes CASYPSQTVWGEQYF.

This clone was seen ten or more times. The chain couples TRBV9 to TRBJ2-1; 12 bases map to TRBD2. V gave up 0 bases and J gave up 0 bases; unmatched junction bases: 7. The germline gives CDR1 SGDLS, CDR2 YYNGEE. The CDR3 contains 19 residues. The chain's CDR3 is CASSVGLAGALPSYNEQFF. The DNA for the CDR3 is TGTGCCAGCAGCGTAGGACTAGCGGGAGCCCTCCCCTCCTACAATGAGCAGTTCTTC.

The chain joins TRBV10-3 to TRBJ1-1; 7 bases map to TRBD1. CDR1 and CDR2 (germline): ENHRY, SYGVKD. This CDR3 comprises 18 residues. Trimming at V came to 6 bases and at J to 3 bases, leaving 19 bases not matched to a gene. The CDR3 DNA sequence: TGTGCCATCAGAAGGTATGTAACAGGGGACTTAGAGGACACTGAAGCTTTCTTT. Its protein is CAIRRYVTGDLEDTEAFF.

The CDR3 region has the DNA TGCGCCAGCAGCGGGGGACAGAGAAACACCGGGGAGCTGTTTTTT. Its translation is CASSGGQRNTGELFF. The V and J genes are TRBV5-1 and TRBJ2-2; TRBD1 matches at 7 bases. V lost 4 bases and J lost 2; bases outside the gene matches: 5. This CDR3 has 15 amino acids. CDR1 and CDR2 from the germline V gene are SGHRS and YFSETQ. The full variable domain, with the rest looked up from reference TRBV5-1 and TRBJ2-2, is KAGVTQTPRYLIKTRGQQVTLSCSPISGHRSVSWYQQTPGQGLQFLFEYFSETQRNKGNFPGRFSGRQFSNSRSEMNVSTLELGDSALYLCASSGGQRNTGELFFGEGSRLTVL.

The chain couples TRBV7-2 to TRBJ1-1, with 9 bases fitting TRBD1. CDR3 length: 17 amino acids. The V gene's germline CDR1 is SGHTA and CDR2 FQGNSA. V lost 2 bases to trimming and J lost 0 bases; unmatched junction nucleotides: 7. The CDR3 nucleotides are TGTGCCAGCAGCTTAAGTTCGACAGGGGGTATGAACACTGAAGCTTTCTTT. Its protein is CASSLSSTGGMNTEAFF.

The V and J genes are TRBV4-1 and TRBJ2-2; D not certain. Deletions cut 2 bases from V and 4 bases from J, with 14 bases between. The germline gives CDR1 MGHRA, CDR2 YSYEKL. The CDR3 is 16 amino acids. The CDR3 bases are TGCGCCAGCAGCCAAATCGACCTGGGATTCACCGGGGAGCTGTTTTTT. Translation: CASSQIDLGFTGELFF.

CDR3 in amino acids: CASSDFTRTSGREPYNEQFF. In DNA form, the CDR3 reads TGTGCCAGCAGTGATTTTACCCGGACTAGCGGGAGGGAACCCTACAATGAGCAGTTCTTC. The chain has TRBV2 and TRBJ2-1; the match to TRBD2 covers 15 bases. Unmatched junction bases numbered 11, after V lost 3 bases and J lost 2 bases. The CDR3 sequence is 20 residues long. Germline loops: CDR1 SNHLY, CDR2 FYNNEI. The full variable domain, completed using reference TRBV2 and TRBJ2-1, is EPEVTQTPSHQVTQMGQEVILRCVPISNHLYFYWYRQILGQKVEFLVSFYNNEISEKSEIFDDQFSVERPDGSNFTLKIRSTKLEDSAMYFCASSDFTRTSGREPYNEQFFGPGTRLTVL.

In this sample, this clone turned up a few times. The chain joins TRBV4-1 to TRBJ2-5; a weak D match, TRBD1 (5 bases). The germline gives CDR1 MGHRA, CDR2 YSYEKL. The CDR3 runs 15 residues. Trimming shortened V by 1 base and J by 5 bases, and 14 bases separated the two germline ends. The CDR3 nucleotides read TGCGCCAGCAGCCAAGTTTTTGTGGACACGGAGACCCAGTACTTC. Translation gives CASSQVFVDTETQYF.

The genes are TRBV5-1 and TRBJ1-1; 9 nucleotides align to TRBD1. After removal of 0 bases from V and 6 bases from J, the junction contained 0 bases not matched to a gene. The germline V gene encodes CDR1 SGHRS and CDR2 YFSETQ. This CDR3 has 13 residues. CDR3 in amino acids: CASSLGQGAEAFF. Written as DNA, the CDR3 is TGCGCCAGCAGCTTGGGACAGGGGGCTGAAGCTTTCTTT.

This chain connects TRBV6-6 to TRBJ1-1; D call uncertain. Germline CDR1 MNHNY, CDR2 SVGAGI (reference sequence). Deletions cut 5 bases from V and 0 bases from J, with 4 bases between. The CDR3 spans 12 residues. CDR3 DNA sequence: TGTGCCAGCAGTACATTGAACACTGAAGCTTTCTTT. As protein: CASSTLNTEAFF.

The chain couples TRBV18 to TRBJ2-5; D not resolved. The CDR3 covers 11 residues. Germline values: CDR1 KGHSH, CDR2 LQKENI. V was shortened by 3 bases and J by 7 bases, with 6 bases between the two germline ends. The CDR3 loop is CASSPMGTQYF. The CDR3 DNA follows: TGTGCCAGCTCACCCATGGGGACCCAGTACTTC.

J is TRBJ1-2 and V is TRBV18, with D perhaps matching TRBD1 (6 bases). Germline CDR1 is KGHSH and CDR2 is LQKENI. The CDR3 has 16 amino acids. V shed 3 bases and J shed 4 bases, with 18 bases lying between them. Written as DNA, the CDR3 is TGTGCCAGCTCACCGCCGGGGGGGCCGAACACCTATGGCTACACCTTC. Protein sequence: CASSPPGGPNTYGYTF.

In its sample, this clone was seen a few times. The CDR3 protein is CASSSRQASYEQYF. For the CDR3, the DNA is TGCGCCAGCAGCTCACGACAGGCCTCCTACGAGCAGTACTTC. V gene TRBV5-1 combines with J gene TRBJ2-7, with TRBD1 as a possible D gene (6 bases). The germline V and J ends were trimmed by 3 bases and 0 bases, with 10 bases remaining between them. This CDR3 region has 14 residues. Germline CDR1 reads SGHRS; CDR2 reads YFSETQ.

The J gene is TRBJ2-1, the V gene TRBV4-3; D is tentatively TRBD1 or TRBD2 (5 bases each). The V end lost 1 base, the J end lost 5 bases, and 6 bases lay between the germline ends. The germline CDR1 and CDR2 sequences are LGHNA and YSLEER. This CDR3 contains 13 residues. The chain's CDR3 is CASSQGGHNEQFF. In nucleotides, the CDR3 is TGCGCCAGCAGCCAAGGGGGACACAATGAGCAGTTCTTC.

V usage is TRBV18 and J usage is TRBJ1-1; D may be TRBD1 (6 bases). The CDR3 length is 15 residues. Germline-derived CDR1 and CDR2 are KGHSH and LQKENI. Trimming stripped 1 base from V and 1 base from J, with 10 bases between. The CDR3 here is CASSPRKGQNTEAFF. CDR3 bases: TGTGCCAGCTCACCACGTAAGGGACAGAACACTGAAGCTTTCTTT.

The chain combines TRBV7-2 with TRBJ2-5; 8 nucleotides match TRBD2. The CDR3 is made up of 15 amino acids. From germline, CDR1 is SGHTA and CDR2 FQGNSA. V lost 0 bases to trimming and J lost 2 bases; unmatched junction nucleotides: 2. The CDR3 spells CASSLARGGQETQYF. The CDR3, as DNA: TGTGCCAGCAGCTTAGCACGGGGGGGACAAGAGACCCAGTACTTC.

The chain carries TRBV14 and TRBJ2-1, with D perhaps being TRBD1 or TRBD2 (6 bases each). CDR3 length equals 15 residues. The germline V gene has CDR1 SGHDN and CDR2 FVKESK. Trimming removed 1 base at V and 4 bases at J, with 11 bases between. The DNA of the CDR3 is TGTGCCAGCAGCCAAGGTAGGGGGAGGTACAATGAGCAGTTCTTC. Protein product: CASSQGRGRYNEQFF. Together with reference TRBV14 and TRBJ2-1, the CDR3 gives the full variable domain: EAGVTQFPSHSVIEKGQTVTLRCDPISGHDNLYWYRRVMGKEIKFLLHFVKESKQDESGMPNNRFLAERTGGTYSTLKVQPAELEDSGVYFCASSQGRGRYNEQFFGPGTRLTVL.

The chain employs TRBV9 and TRBJ2-7; 9 bases align to TRBD1. CDR1 SGDLS and CDR2 YYNGEE come from the germline V gene. The CDR3 runs to 14 residues. Trimming at V came to 1 base and at J to 4 bases, leaving 3 bases not matched to a gene. The CDR3 protein is CASSVLGQGYEQYF. The CDR3 DNA reads as TGTGCCAGCAGCGTATTAGGACAGGGGTACGAGCAGTACTTC.

The V call is TRBV4-1, the J call TRBJ2-7; TRBD2 is a possible D gene (5 bases). From germline, CDR1 is MGHRA and CDR2 YSYEKL. Trimming took 1 base from V and 2 from J, leaving 12 bases between them. CDR3 length equals 15 residues. The CDR3 region is CASSQATRGTYEQYF. Here the CDR3 DNA reads TGCGCCAGCAGCCAAGCAACTAGAGGAACCTACGAGCAGTACTTC.

The V gene is TRBV18, the J gene TRBJ2-7; D unresolved. Trimming removed 3 bases at V and 7 bases at J, with 13 bases between. Germline V gene data show CDR1 as KGHSH and CDR2 as LQKENI. The CDR3 contains 13 residues. The CDR3 protein is CASSPLALGEQYF. The CDR3 DNA follows: TGTGCCAGCTCACCCTTGGCTCTGGGTGAGCAGTACTTC.

The chain is built from TRBV27 and TRBJ1-6; D gene ambiguous. This CDR3 has 14 residues. Trimming took off 3 bases at V and 4 bases at J, with 7 bases between the two ends. CDR1 and CDR2 from the germline V gene are MNHEY and SMNVEV (reference sequence). The CDR3 region is CASSFLGYNSPLHF. CDR3 coding DNA: TGTGCCAGCAGTTTTTTGGGGTATAATTCACCCCTCCACTTT.

This clone was found many times. The chain uses TRBV15 and TRBJ1-6; the D gene is possibly TRBD1 (5 bases). The CDR3 runs 15 residues. Trimming shortened V by 0 bases and J by 11 bases, and 14 bases separated the two germline ends. Germline-derived CDR1 and CDR2 are LNHNV and YYDKDF (reference sequence). Here the CDR3 DNA reads TGTGCCACCAGCAGAGATCAGGGCAGGGCAGCACCCCTCCACTTT. It encodes CATSRDQGRAAPLHF.

This sequence joins TRBV20-1 and TRBJ2-3; D not resolved. The germline CDR1 and CDR2 sequences are DFQATT and SNEGSKA (reference sequence). This CDR3 is built from 10 residues. Trimming stripped 3 bases from V and 6 bases from J, with 4 bases between. This chain's CDR3 is CSARTDTQYF. The CDR3, as DNA: TGCAGTGCTAGGACGGATACGCAGTATTTT.

The rearrangement links TRBV11-3 to TRBJ2-1, with 15 bases matching TRBD2. Germline V gene data show CDR1 as SGHNT and CDR2 as YENEEA. The CDR3 is made up of 16 amino acids. V lost 5 bases and J lost 5; bases outside the gene matches: 4. The CDR3 DNA reads as TGTGCCAGCAGCCCTGGGACTAGCGGGGGGCACAATGAGCAGTTCTTC. This sequence encodes CASSPGTSGGHNEQFF.

The rearrangement uses TRBV6-5 and TRBJ2-2, with 11 nucleotides matching TRBD1. The junction had 1 base not matched to a gene; V was cut back by 4 bases and J by 3 bases. The germline V gene encodes CDR1 MNHEY and CDR2 SVGAGI. This CDR3 contains 15 residues. CDR3: CASSWTGGDTGELFF. Written as DNA, the CDR3 is TGTGCCAGCAGTTGGACAGGGGGCGACACCGGGGAGCTGTTTTTT.